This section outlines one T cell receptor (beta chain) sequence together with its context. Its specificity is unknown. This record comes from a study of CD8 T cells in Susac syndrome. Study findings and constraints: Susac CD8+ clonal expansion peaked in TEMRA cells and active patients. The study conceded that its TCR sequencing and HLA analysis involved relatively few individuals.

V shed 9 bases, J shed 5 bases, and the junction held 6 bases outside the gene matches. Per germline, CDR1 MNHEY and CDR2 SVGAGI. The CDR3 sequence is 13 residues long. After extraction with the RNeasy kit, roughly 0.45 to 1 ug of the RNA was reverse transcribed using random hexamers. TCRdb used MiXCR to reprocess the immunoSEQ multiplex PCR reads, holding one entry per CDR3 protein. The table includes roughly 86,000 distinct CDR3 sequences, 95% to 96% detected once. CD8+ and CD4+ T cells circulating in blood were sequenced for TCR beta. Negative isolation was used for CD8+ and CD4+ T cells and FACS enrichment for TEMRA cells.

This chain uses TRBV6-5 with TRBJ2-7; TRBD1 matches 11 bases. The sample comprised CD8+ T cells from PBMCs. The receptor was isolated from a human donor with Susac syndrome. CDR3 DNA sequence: TGTGCCAGAGAGGACAGGGGGCATGACGAGCAGTACTTC. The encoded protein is CAREDRGHDEQYF.